The text below deals with one TCR beta chain. What this receptor recognizes is not known. Base qualities are missing; no much larger clone stands one base away. Hyperthyroidism was considered stable if no progression to ophthalmopathy occurred within 18 months of follow-up. Hyperthyroidism patients were newly diagnosed, were aged 18 to 65 years, and had a disease duration under 2 months. Patients were excluded if they had other autoimmune diseases, uncontrolled infections, pregnancy or lactation. Diagnosis relied on clinical symptoms, serum thyroxine, TRAb, thyroid ultrasound and orbital computed tomography. PBMCs were isolated from about 9 ml of fresh peripheral blood by Ficoll-Paque density gradient centrifugation. Total RNA was extracted with Trizol reagent and quality-checked on an Agilent 2100 Bioanalyzer. The data were obtained in a study of Graves' ophthalmopathy and Graves' hyperthyroidism (dated by TCRdb to the late 2010s). For context, the study as a whole: Peripheral blood was collected before any treatment was given, at the time of initial diagnosis. The study used TCR beta repertoire signatures to distinguish Graves' ophthalmopathy from Graves' hyperthyroidism and to predict progression to ophthalmopathy. In total, 135 blood samples were TCR-sequenced: 43 ophthalmopathy, 75 hyperthyroidism and roughly 17 hyperthyroidism-to-ophthalmopathy patients. A discovery set of 90 to 100 patients (43 ophthalmopathy, 55 to 65 stable hyperthyroidism) was enrolled to explore V-J signatures distinguishing ophthalmopathy from hyperthyroidism. An independent validation cohort was composed of 18 hyperthyroidism patients and around 16 patients who later progressed from hyperthyroidism to ophthalmopathy. In about six hyperthyroidism patients, the T-cell repertoire of thyroid tissue was compared with the T-cell repertoire of blood. Once sampling was done, hyperthyroidism patients were given methimazole at a starting dose of 30 mg daily, while ophthalmopathy patients were given high-dose intravenous methylprednisolone. The approximately 90 discovery patients were randomly split 7:3 into training and test sets. Findings and caveats that apply to the study as a whole: Sample size was not predetermined statistically, and investigators were not blinded to group allocation. Ophthalmopathy was separated from stable hyperthyroidism by the 13-signature model with more than 85% sensitivity and 81% to 83% specificity in cross-validation and with 80%/75% in the test set. In validation, the model predicted ophthalmopathy progression with 70.59% sensitivity and about 73% specificity; some 13 predicted patients were CT-confirmed with GO in a median of approximately 6.5 months. Most of the expanded thyroid clonotypes with a frequency above 0.001 were also detected in blood, and it was suggested that the thyroid immune response may be reflected by blood repertoires.

The CDR3, from cysteine to phenylalanine, totals 14 residues. Only the CDR3 part of the read is kept: 42 bases, read in frame from the first base. A distance of 13 bases separates the germline ends of V and J, which lose 4 bases and 4 bases respectively. Looking up the germline V gene yields CDR1 MNHNS and CDR2 SASEGT. For repertoire sequencing, TCR beta CDR3 regions were amplified from RNA transcripts. The first round was an RT-PCR using HTBI primers with the Qiagen OneStep RT-PCR kit, and this first round was followed by a second-round multiplex PCR, then size selection and purification. Sequencing of the libraries was carried out on an Illumina HiSeq2000 in paired-end mode with 100 bp reads. In the original analysis: SOAPnuke was used to process the reads, throwing out any read that had adapters, had uncalled bases, had a mean Phred below 15, or lacked an exact constant-primer or identifier match. COPE v1.2.5 was used to merge the high-quality paired reads. Unique nucleotide sequences were defined as clonotypes and aligned to IMGT TRB V, D and J references using MiTCR v1.1. Only V-J combinations with frequency above 0.0001 were analysed, covering around 99% of repertoires. A TCR clonal expansion and chaos score per V-J combination was defined as the ratio of F50 clonal expansion to chaos observed in the TCRdist matrix. Features were reduced by Welch's t-statistics and random forest to over ten V-J combinations, which fed a naive Bayes classifier. Thyroid-blood repertoire similarity was quantified with the Morisita-Horn index. The public sequencing data were trimmed at Q25 with fastp and processed into clonotypes with MiXCR by TCRdb, which kept only in-frame beta chains. Each CDR3 protein appears once, grouped with its most common genes and DNA. In this record, the V and J calls reflect TCRdb's handling and not the investigators' own analysis. Recorded for this sample are 600,000 to 650,000 distinct CDR3 sequences; 20% to 25% of them occurred a single time. The leading ten clones occupy around 6.5% of the sample.

The TCR sequence derives from a woman aged 18-35 years with stable Graves' hyperthyroidism. Some clones in this sample may be carry-over from other donors' samples. Donor details come from another sample of the same person, matched by shared clones. Rearrangement joined TRBV6-1 to TRBJ1-1, with no D gene named confidently. The sample taken for sequencing was peripheral blood. The sequence in DNA is TGTGCCAGCAGTGTTTCAAGGATGCCCACTGAAGCTTTCTTT. This codes for CASSVSRMPTEAFF.